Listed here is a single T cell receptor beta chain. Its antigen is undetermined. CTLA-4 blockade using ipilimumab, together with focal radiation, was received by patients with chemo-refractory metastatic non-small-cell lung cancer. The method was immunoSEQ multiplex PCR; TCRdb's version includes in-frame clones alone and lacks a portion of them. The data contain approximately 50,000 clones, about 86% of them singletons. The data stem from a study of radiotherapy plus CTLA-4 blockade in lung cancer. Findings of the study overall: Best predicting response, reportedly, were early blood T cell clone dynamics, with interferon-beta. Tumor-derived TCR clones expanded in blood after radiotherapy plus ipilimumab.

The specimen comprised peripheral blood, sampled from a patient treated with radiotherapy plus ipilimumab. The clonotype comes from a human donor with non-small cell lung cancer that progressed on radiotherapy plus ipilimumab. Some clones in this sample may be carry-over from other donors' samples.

The CDR3 loop is CASSLLSQGAEGELFF. In DNA form, the CDR3 reads TGCGCCAGCAGCTTGTTATCACAGGGGGCGGAAGGGGAGCTGTTTTTT. The chain uses TRBV5-1 and TRBJ2-2, with TRBD1 matching 9 bases. Germline V gene sequence: CDR1 SGHRS, CDR2 YFSETQ. After removal of 1 base from V and 8 bases from J, the junction contained 9 bases not matched to a gene. The CDR3 spans 16 residues.